A selection of T cell receptor beta chains follows, all from one sample in a study of shared clonotypes between healthy human individuals. The data were produced by immunoSEQ multiplex PCR, yet TCRdb's version contains in-frame clones alone and is incomplete. The sample carries 800,000 to 1,200,000 clones, around 82% recorded once. The sequenced sample was memory CD4+ T cells from PBMCs. These TCRs come from a young man in good health. Some clones in this sample may be carry-over from other donors' samples. The CDR3 runs from the conserved cysteine through the conserved F or W. D genes are given only for firm matches. A clone size is listed for some rows: how often the clone was seen (once, few, many), or a class if it is expanded.

abundance	d_gene	v_gene	j_gene	len	CDR3aa	CDR3nt
many	-	TRBV6-4	TRBJ2-2	13	CASSRYSAGELFF	TGTGCCAGCAGTCGCTATTCCGCCGGGGAGCTGTTTTTT
-	-	TRBV7-2	TRBJ2-7	13	CASSLRQVYEQYF	TGTGCCAGCAGCTTAAGGCAGGTCTACGAGCAGTACTTC
-	TRBD2	TRBV7-8	TRBJ2-7	15	CASSSLRAGDYEQYF	TGTGCCAGCAGCTCCCTCAGGGCGGGGGACTACGAGCAGTACTTC
-	TRBD2	TRBV7-3	TRBJ2-1	13	CASSFGLANEQFF	TGTGCCAGCAGCTTCGGACTAGCCAATGAGCAGTTCTTC
-	TRBD2	TRBV4-1	TRBJ2-6	19	CASSHSGGRASAGANVLTF	TGCGCCAGCAGCCACTCTGGCGGGAGGGCAAGTGCTGGGGCCAACGTCCTGACTTTC
-	TRBD1	TRBV5-1	TRBJ1-2	15	CASSFRTGEVYGYTF	TGCGCCAGCAGCTTCAGGACAGGGGAGGTCTATGGCTACACCTTC
-	-	TRBV30	TRBJ2-1	12	CAWGDFYNEQFF	TGTGCCTGGGGAGACTTCTACAATGAGCAGTTCTTC
once	-	TRBV4-3	TRBJ2-5	15	CASSQGGLQRETQYF	TGCGCCAGCAGCCAAGGGGGTCTGCAGAGGGAGACCCAGTACTTC
once	-	TRBV18	TRBJ2-1	13	CASSPAGDYEQFF	TGTGCCAGCTCACCTGCTGGGGACTATGAGCAGTTCTTC
-	TRBD1	TRBV2	TRBJ1-2	14	CASLRDRVGDGYTF	TGTGCCAGCCTAAGGGACAGGGTCGGTGATGGCTACACCTTC
-	-	TRBV7-2	TRBJ1-5	15	CASSLAWGSNQPQHF	TGTGCCAGCAGCTTAGCTTGGGGTAGCAATCAGCCCCAGCATTTT
-	TRBD1	TRBV2	TRBJ2-1	13	CASKPGQVNEQFF	TGTGCCAGCAAACCCGGACAGGTCAATGAGCAGTTCTTC
once	TRBD2	TRBV5-1	TRBJ2-3	21	CASSLKLLSGRERPVTDTQYF	TGCGCCAGCAGCTTAAAGCTCCTTAGCGGGAGGGAACGACCGGTCACAGATACGCAGTATTTT
few	TRBD1	TRBV29-1	TRBJ2-2	13	CSVRTGNTGELFF	TGCAGCGTGAGGACAGGGAACACCGGGGAGCTGTTTTTT
-	TRBD1	TRBV28	TRBJ2-7	15	CASSSTGGSSYEQYF	TGTGCCAGCAGTTCGACAGGGGGAAGCTCCTACGAGCAGTACTTC
-	-	TRBV7-2	TRBJ2-7	13	CASSSTHSYEQYF	TGTGCCAGCAGCTCGACACACTCCTACGAGCAGTACTTC
once	-	TRBV28	TRBJ2-1	20	CASSFYPGDREIRSYNEQFF	TGTGCCAGCAGTTTCTACCCTGGGGACCGGGAGATTCGATCCTACAATGAGCAGTTCTTC
few	TRBD1	TRBV28	TRBJ1-1	14	CASSPTGANTEAFF	TGTGCCAGCAGCCCGACAGGGGCTAACACTGAAGCTTTCTTT
-	-	TRBV23-1	TRBJ2-2	17	CASSLIGPRARTGELFF	TGCGCCAGCAGTCTCATCGGGCCAAGGGCGCGCACCGGGGAGCTGTTTTTT
-	-	TRBV5-4	TRBJ2-5	15	CASSLAGQQGETQYF	TGTGCCAGCAGCTTGGCCGGACAGCAGGGGGAGACCCAGTACTTC